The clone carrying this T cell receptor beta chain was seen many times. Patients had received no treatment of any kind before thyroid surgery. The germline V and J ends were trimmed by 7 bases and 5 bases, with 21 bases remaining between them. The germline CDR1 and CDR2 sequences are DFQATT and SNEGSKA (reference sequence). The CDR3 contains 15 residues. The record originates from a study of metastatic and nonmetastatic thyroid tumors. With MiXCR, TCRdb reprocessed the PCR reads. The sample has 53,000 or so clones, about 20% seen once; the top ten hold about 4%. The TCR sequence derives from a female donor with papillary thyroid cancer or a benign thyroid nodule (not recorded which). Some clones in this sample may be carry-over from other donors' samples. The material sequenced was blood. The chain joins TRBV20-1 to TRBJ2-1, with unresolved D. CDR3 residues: CSVPRSPVVDNEQFF. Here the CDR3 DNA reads TGCAGTGTTCCTCGCTCCCCGGTTGTGGACAATGAGCAGTTCTTC.